This T cell receptor (beta chain) was obtained from a study of post-analysis software for immune sequencing data. The overall study: The study covered relapsing-remitting, secondary progressive and progressive-relapsing courses of multiple sclerosis.

Prepared TCR beta cDNA libraries contained unique molecular identifiers. From approximately 0.95 to 9.8 million T cells, hundreds of thousands of cDNA molecules were obtained. TCRdb re-called the PCR reads through MiXCR, storing one row per CDR3 protein. The sample shows 250,000 to 300,000 distinct CDR3 sequences, less than 40% of them seen only once. The CDR3 loop spans 14 amino acids. The germline V gene encodes CDR1 MGHRA and CDR2 YSYEKL. Trimming left V 7 bases short and J 5 bases short, with 17 bases between. Study-level points and caveats: Those with multiple sclerosis, the patient group, showed significantly lower normalized Chao1 diversity than controls. Higher frequency in patients than in controls was seen for roughly 5 TRBV segments, with TRBV5-6, TRBV5-1 and TRBV20-1 among them.

A remark on this clonotype: Its antigen remains unknown.

V is TRBV4-1 and J is TRBJ1-1; no reliable D call. Material for sequencing was blood. The clonotype originates from a girl aged 5 to 17 with multiple sclerosis. CDR3 nucleotide sequence: TGCGCCAGCACCCCGAGCCCGGGAAGGACTGAAGCTTTCTTT. Amino acid sequence: CASTPSPGRTEAFF.